The entry below describes one TCR beta chain. Which antigen it targets is not known. Base quality data are lacking; no much larger clone is found one base away. The data stem from a study of CD8 T cells in Susac syndrome (dated 2019 in TCRdb). Notes on the research overall: Among the Susac syndrome patients who were sequenced, clinically active disease was present in five or six and clinical remission was observed in eight or nine. Susac syndrome patients were therapy-naive, on corticosteroids (some also receiving IVIg), or on IVIg alone at blood withdrawal. Whether CD8+ T cell activation and differentiation in Susac syndrome was antigen driven was tested using repertoire sequencing.

General study outcomes and caveats: No clonal expansion was detected in the CD4+ T cell repertoire of Susac syndrome patients. The TCR sequencing and HLA analysis was acknowledged to have included a relatively small number of individuals.

RNA was extracted with the RNeasy kit and roughly 0.45 to 1 ug was reverse transcribed using random hexamers. The immunoSEQ multiplex PCR assay, which covers 54 Vbeta and 13 Jbeta segments, was used to amplify TCR beta CDR3 regions. PCR amplification bias was corrected by using a synthetic template baseline for primer optimization and computational correction. In the authors' own workflow: Reads were annotated to V, D and J genes according to IMGT and were analyzed with immunoSEQ Analyzer, with only productive sequences retained. To calculate clonality, Shannon entropy was normalized by log2 of the number of productive unique sequences and then subtracted from one. For each patient and control, public and private clones were evaluated among the 100 most prevalent clones. Clones were defined as Susac-specific when absent from the healthy and MS cohorts, from about 1,100 published viral clones and from other ImmuneACCESS disease sequences. TCRdb cleaned the public reads at Q25 with fastp, built clones with MiXCR and kept in-frame beta chains. Identical CDR3 protein sequences are pooled into one entry, listed with their most common genes and DNA. TCRdb's processing, not the study's, gives the V and J calls here. The sample profile shows some 150,000 distinct CDR3 sequences; about 95% of them were found once. The top ten constitute roughly 0.16% of the sample.

The CDR3, from cysteine to phenylalanine, totals 15 residues. Here the CDR3 DNA is all that survives: 45 bases in frame from base 1. From a lookup of the germline V gene (reference sequence), CDR1 and CDR2 are SGHNT and YYREEE. Compared with germline, V lacks 4 bases and J lacks 5 bases; bases without a gene match: 9. Peripheral blood CD8+ and CD4+ T cells from healthy donors, Susac syndrome patients and multiple sclerosis patients were profiled using high-throughput TCR beta sequencing. The Susac syndrome patients fulfilled recently defined diagnostic criteria for definite or probable disease. CD8+ TEMRA cells were enriched by FACS, while bulk CD8+ and CD4+ T cells were purified by magnetic negative isolation. Blood was collected in EDTA tubes and processed within 24 hours, with PBMCs isolated through density gradient centrifugation. PBMCs intended for TCR sequencing were cryopreserved in liquid nitrogen and thawed later in a water bath at 37 degrees C. The sorted or isolated CD4+, CD8+ and CD8+ TEMRA cells had a purity of 90% or higher.

Sequenced sample: CD4+ T cells from PBMCs. Recombination linked TRBV5-4 to TRBJ2-3; TRBD2 fits 8 bases in the junction. The receptor was isolated from a human donor with Susac syndrome. The base sequence is TGTGCCAGCAGCCCGGAGCGGGGGAGAGGAGATACGCAGTATTTT. Protein translation: CASSPERGRGDTQYF.